This T cell receptor (beta chain) was found in a study of response to subunit inactivated influenza vaccine (dated by TCRdb to the late 2010s). Regarding the complete study: Deep quantitative profiling of the T cell receptor repertoire was used in the study to follow responses to a trivalent subunit inactivated influenza vaccine.

The library was generated by RT-PCR. Sequenced on an Illumina HiSeq 2500. TCRdb ran its own pipeline on the public reads, namely fastp trimming at Q25 and MiXCR clone calling, and kept in-frame beta chains. Every distinct CDR3 protein forms one entry, paired with its most common genes and DNA. The sample profile shows about 650,000 distinct CDR3 sequences; 12% to 15% of them were found once. The top ten constitute roughly 7.2% of the sample. V loses 6 bases, J loses 3 bases, and the germline ends lie 15 bases apart. The germline V gene specifies SQVTM as CDR1 and ANQGSEA as CDR2. The CDR3 sequence holds 13 residues, the cysteine and phenylalanine included. Only CDR3 DNA is held: 39 bases, read in frame from base 1. Broader findings and caveats from the paper: The authors proposed that each seasonal influenza vaccination may bring in only a limited number of new T cells.

On this clonotype itself: Its specific antigen is unknown. No qualities accompany the bases; no much larger clone lies one base away.

The specimen comprised PBMCs from blood, sampled roughly 15 days before vaccination. This receptor was obtained from a man aged 50-59 years who received an inactivated influenza vaccine. Donor details come from another sample of the same person, matched by shared clones. The chain is made from TRBV29-1 and TRBJ2-7, with the D call perhaps TRBD1 or TRBD2, each one matching 6 bases. The CDR3 amino acid sequence is: CSVERAGDYEQYF. The nucleotide sequence is given as TGCAGCGTGGAGCGGGCAGGGGACTACGAGCAGTACTTC.